The subject of this entry is one TCR beta chain. Antigen: not known. TCR alpha and TCR beta cDNA libraries with sample barcodes and UMIs came from 5'RACE using constant-segment primers. TCRdb passed the 5' RACE reads through MiXCR, listing each CDR3 protein once. The sample consists of hundreds of thousands of distinct CDR3 sequences, about a fifth of them appearing once. The record originates from a study of T-cell memory formation after mild COVID-19. Whole-study context: The TCR clusters were mostly specific to one donor.

Study results and limitations: CD4+ contracting clones lay mainly in CM and EM, CD8+ ones in EMRA.

V lost 5 bases, J lost 0 bases, and 10 bases lay in between. Per germline, CDR1 SQVTM and CDR2 ANQGSEA. The CDR3 is made up of 13 amino acids. Input material: PBMCs or a T cell subset sorted from them (not recorded which). The TCR was taken from an adult woman who had mild COVID-19 (a few samples of this study predate the infection). Cell type and time point are not known. This chain connects TRBV29-1 to TRBJ1-1; D not certain. CDR3 DNA sequence: TGCAGCGTTTGGATAGAGATGAACACTGAAGCTTTCTTT. Protein product: CSVWIEMNTEAFF.